The rows below give T cell receptor beta chains drawn from one sample of a study of early T cells in non-severe SARS-CoV-2 infection. TCRdb re-derived calls from the 5' RACE reads in MiXCR, one entry per CDR3 protein. The repertoire holds about 46,000 distinct CDR3 sequences, less than 6.5% seen once, with 5% to 6.5% in the top ten. This specimen consisted of whole blood, obtained at baseline. All receptors derive from an adult who was a healthcare worker with PCR-confirmed SARS-CoV-2 infection or an uninfected control (not recorded which). Both conserved end residues are part of each CDR3. Each record gives: J gene, V gene, clone size, CDR3 protein. A row's size may be missing; if present it is once, few, many or a size class.

J gene: TRBJ2-7
V gene: TRBV25-1
clone size: many
CDR3 protein: CASSDSRSYEQYF

J gene: TRBJ1-1
V gene: TRBV6-2/TRBV6-3
clone size: many
CDR3 protein: CASRIQNTEAFF

J gene: TRBJ2-2
V gene: TRBV7-9
clone size: many
CDR3 protein: CASSFLNTGELFF

J gene: TRBJ2-1
V gene: TRBV30
clone size: many
CDR3 protein: CAWDYRDRQYNEQFF

J gene: TRBJ2-2
V gene: TRBV24-1
clone size: NA
CDR3 protein: CATSGSGTGTTGELFF

J gene: TRBJ2-7
V gene: TRBV5-1
clone size: few
CDR3 protein: CASSLVGSVTYEQYF

J gene: TRBJ2-5
V gene: TRBV18
clone size: many
CDR3 protein: CASSQGHQEETQYF

J gene: TRBJ1-2
V gene: TRBV28
clone size: many
CDR3 protein: CASSLQGNYGYTF

J gene: TRBJ2-1
V gene: TRBV12-3/TRBV12-4
clone size: medium-sized
CDR3 protein: CASSFHNEQFF

J gene: TRBJ2-7
V gene: TRBV6-1
clone size: few
CDR3 protein: CASSAGQGFEQYF

J gene: TRBJ1-5
V gene: TRBV28
clone size: few
CDR3 protein: CASSFIGQPQHF

J gene: TRBJ1-2
V gene: TRBV4-1
clone size: many
CDR3 protein: CASSQDLSGGGGYTF

J gene: TRBJ1-4
V gene: TRBV19
clone size: NA
CDR3 protein: CASQKSGGSTNEKLFF

J gene: TRBJ1-2
V gene: TRBV18
clone size: NA
CDR3 protein: CASSPGTEGYTF

J gene: TRBJ2-1
V gene: TRBV28
clone size: NA
CDR3 protein: CASSFGAYYNEQFF

J gene: TRBJ2-3
V gene: TRBV5-5
clone size: NA
CDR3 protein: CASSPDGLNRDTQYF

J gene: TRBJ2-2
V gene: TRBV7-2
clone size: NA
CDR3 protein: CASSYGLAEITGELFF

J gene: TRBJ2-2
V gene: TRBV7-6
clone size: NA
CDR3 protein: CASRRTSGSGEPFF

J gene: TRBJ2-3
V gene: TRBV12-3/TRBV12-4
clone size: many
CDR3 protein: CASRYGQASTDTQYF

J gene: TRBJ2-1
V gene: TRBV7-6
clone size: few
CDR3 protein: CASSSSGVINNEQFF

J gene: TRBJ2-6
V gene: TRBV19
clone size: few
CDR3 protein: CASRPAGANVLTF

J gene: TRBJ1-6
V gene: TRBV3-1
clone size: many
CDR3 protein: CASSLGRTSSYNSPLHF

J gene: TRBJ1-6
V gene: TRBV6-5
clone size: many
CDR3 protein: CASSYAEPNSPLHF

J gene: TRBJ2-7
V gene: TRBV28
clone size: many
CDR3 protein: CASSLLPYEQYF

J gene: TRBJ2-4
V gene: TRBV24-1
clone size: many
CDR3 protein: CATTAHYDGSNIQYF

J gene: TRBJ2-3
V gene: TRBV10-3
clone size: many
CDR3 protein: CAISELTDTQYF

J gene: TRBJ2-1
V gene: TRBV4-1
clone size: NA
CDR3 protein: CASSAAGEQFF

J gene: TRBJ2-1
V gene: TRBV5-1
clone size: once
CDR3 protein: CASSPTSRGTYNEQFF

J gene: TRBJ2-7
V gene: TRBV30
clone size: many
CDR3 protein: CAWRLQGQGYEQYF

J gene: TRBJ2-7
V gene: TRBV6-1
clone size: many
CDR3 protein: CASSEPRSQNLGNEQYF

J gene: TRBJ2-3
V gene: TRBV28
clone size: many
CDR3 protein: CASSPDSGGGFFRTDTQYF

J gene: TRBJ2-3
V gene: TRBV10-3
clone size: many
CDR3 protein: CAISDRAAGRNTDTQYF

J gene: TRBJ2-1
V gene: TRBV9
clone size: many
CDR3 protein: CASSVRSGSPYNEQFF

J gene: TRBJ2-7
V gene: TRBV3-1
clone size: many
CDR3 protein: CASSPRGQGIREQYF

J gene: TRBJ1-1
V gene: TRBV20-1
clone size: many
CDR3 protein: CSAPEGAANTEAFF

J gene: TRBJ1-3
V gene: TRBV7-8
clone size: many
CDR3 protein: CASSRTGTETGNTIYF

J gene: TRBJ1-2
V gene: TRBV7-2
clone size: many
CDR3 protein: CASSFGTNLYGYTF

J gene: TRBJ1-2
V gene: TRBV28
clone size: NA
CDR3 protein: CASSPTGTHGYTF

J gene: TRBJ1-3
V gene: TRBV18
clone size: many
CDR3 protein: CASSPRWGLSGNTIYF

J gene: TRBJ1-1
V gene: TRBV10-3
clone size: many
CDR3 protein: CATGQGNTEAFF

J gene: TRBJ1-5
V gene: TRBV11-2
clone size: NA
CDR3 protein: CASSLRPVSNQPRHF

J gene: TRBJ2-1
V gene: TRBV20-1
clone size: many
CDR3 protein: CSASLTSGAYNEQFF

J gene: TRBJ1-2
V gene: TRBV5-4
clone size: many
CDR3 protein: CASSFPARDGYTF

J gene: TRBJ2-1
V gene: TRBV28
clone size: few
CDR3 protein: CASSPRGSAGNEQFF

J gene: TRBJ2-4
V gene: TRBV7-3
clone size: NA
CDR3 protein: CASSLGTGVNIQYF

J gene: TRBJ1-1
V gene: TRBV7-2
clone size: NA
CDR3 protein: CASSYTGAPNTEAFF

J gene: TRBJ2-7
V gene: TRBV5-1
clone size: many
CDR3 protein: CASSISGTYEQYF

J gene: TRBJ2-3
V gene: TRBV6-4
clone size: many
CDR3 protein: CASSEGTSGPTDTQYF

J gene: TRBJ2-3
V gene: TRBV6-1
clone size: NA
CDR3 protein: CASSEVSGSTDTQYF

J gene: TRBJ2-3
V gene: TRBV6-4
clone size: many
CDR3 protein: CASSETSGRDTQYF

J gene: TRBJ1-5
V gene: TRBV28
clone size: many
CDR3 protein: CASSFPGGLGNQPQHF

J gene: TRBJ2-1
V gene: TRBV9
clone size: many
CDR3 protein: CASSVGDFDNEQFF

J gene: TRBJ2-3
V gene: TRBV6-5
clone size: many
CDR3 protein: CASSLGVGRGADTQYF

J gene: TRBJ2-3
V gene: TRBV6-4
clone size: many
CDR3 protein: CASSVLAGGTDTQYF

J gene: TRBJ1-2
V gene: TRBV29-1
clone size: NA
CDR3 protein: CSVEKIGPYGYTF

J gene: TRBJ1-1
V gene: TRBV18
clone size: many
CDR3 protein: CASSLPGQGTEAFF

J gene: TRBJ2-2
V gene: TRBV19
clone size: NA
CDR3 protein: CASVPGITGELFF

J gene: TRBJ2-7
V gene: TRBV6-4
clone size: NA
CDR3 protein: CASSEQTGGEQYF

J gene: TRBJ2-1
V gene: TRBV6-1
clone size: many
CDR3 protein: CASSETGYEQFF